The 29 T cell receptor beta chains listed next were all sequenced from one sample in a study of cytomegalovirus exposure and HLA in healthy donors. PCR amplification relied on 60 Vbeta primers (plus 13 Jbeta primers). Assay used: immunoSEQ multiplex PCR; TCRdb lists only in-frame clones, some missing. The sample shows more than 95,000 clones, more than 75% of them seen only once. Sequencing was performed on PBMCs. All receptors derive from a man in his late teens or twenties in good health and CMV-seronegative.

The chain is built from TRBV19 and TRBJ1-1, with TRBD1 identical over 7 bases. The trim removed 5 bases at V and 8 bases at J, leaving 8 bases unmatched. The CDR3 is made up of 13 amino acids. Germline-derived CDR1 and CDR2 are LNHDA and SQIVND (reference sequence). For the CDR3, the DNA is TGTGCCAGTAGTTCCCGGACAGGAAGGGAAGCTTTCTTT. Its protein product is CASSSRTGREAFF.

This clone was recorded once. The rearrangement uses TRBV4-3 and TRBJ2-1, with TRBD2 matching 15 bases. The ends lost 1 base at V and 7 bases at J; junction bases unmatched: 5. The CDR3 is 17 amino acids. Germline values: CDR1 LGHNA, CDR2 YSLEER. CDR3 in amino acids: CASSQGGLAGGFNEQFF. Here the CDR3 DNA reads TGCGCCAGCAGCCAAGGGGGACTAGCGGGGGGATTTAATGAGCAGTTCTTC.

This chain links TRBV5-4 with TRBJ2-3, with 7 nucleotides matching TRBD2. The germline gives CDR1 SGHNT, CDR2 YYREEE (reference sequence). The V segment lost 0 bases and the J segment 5 bases; nucleotides outside the gene matches: 3. This CDR3 is 14 amino acids long. The CDR3 bases are TGTGCCAGCAGCTTGGCCCCGGGAGGAGATACGCAGTATTTT. It codes for CASSLAPGGDTQYF.

The rearrangement joins TRBV7-9 to TRBJ2-5; 11 bases fit TRBD2. CDR3 size: 16 residues. The V gene's germline CDR1 is SEHNR and CDR2 FQNEAQ (reference sequence). V shed 2 bases and J 9 bases; nucleotides not matched to a gene: 11. CDR3 nucleotides: TGTGCCAGCAGCTTATTCCTAGCGGGGGGCCACTTGGCCCAGTACTTC. Its translation: CASSLFLAGGHLAQYF.

The gene calls are TRBV29-1 and TRBJ2-7; TRBD1 aligns across 7 bases. The CDR3 is made up of 14 amino acids. Trimming at V came to 4 bases and at J to 2 bases, leaving 8 bases not matched to a gene. Per germline, CDR1 SQVTM and CDR2 ANQGSEA. CDR3 coding DNA: TGCAGCGTTGTAAGGGACAGTTCAACCTACGAGCAGTACTTC. Its translation: CSVVRDSSTYEQYF.

The chain employs TRBV20-1 and TRBJ2-7; D perhaps matches TRBD1 (5 bases). Germline-derived CDR1 and CDR2 are DFQATT and SNEGSKA (reference sequence). V lost 3 bases to trimming and J lost 8 bases, with 11 bases between them. The length of the CDR3 is 11 residues. The CDR3, as DNA: TGCAGTGCTAGGATAGGGGTGAAGCAGTACTTC. Its protein product is CSARIGVKQYF.

The chain has TRBV7-7 and TRBJ1-3; D is unresolved. This CDR3 region has 15 residues. Germline assignment: CDR1 SSHAT and CDR2 FNYEAQ (reference sequence). The V and J ends lost 1 base and 0 bases respectively, with 7 bases between them. The CDR3 protein is CASSLEPSSGNTIYF. CDR3 coding DNA: TGTGCCAGCAGCTTAGAGCCTAGCTCTGGAAACACCATATATTTT.

The gene calls are TRBV29-1 and TRBJ2-7, with unresolved D. The CDR3 extends over 14 amino acids. Trimming removed 6 bases at V and 4 bases at J, with 19 bases between. Germline CDR1 and CDR2: SQVTM and ANQGSEA. This chain's CDR3 is CSVARDNQNYEQYF. CDR3 DNA sequence: TGCAGCGTGGCCCGAGACAACCAGAATTACGAGCAGTACTTC.

This CDR3 is CASSLAGFGGGNPYEQYF. The CDR3 DNA sequence: TGTGCCAGCAGCTTGGCCGGGTTTGGCGGGGGGAACCCCTACGAGCAGTACTTC. The rearrangement links TRBV5-5 to TRBJ2-7; 8 bases fit TRBD2. This CDR3 contains 18 residues. Per the germline V gene, CDR1 is SGHKS and CDR2 is YYEKEE (reference sequence). Unmatched junction bases numbered 13, after V lost 0 bases and J lost 2 bases.

The chain combines TRBV15 with TRBJ2-2; 11 nucleotides agree with TRBD2. CDR3 length equals 18 residues. Germline V gene lookup returns CDR1 LNHNV and CDR2 YYDKDF (reference sequence). V dropped 0 bases and J dropped 1; count of bases not matched to a gene: 4. The CDR3: CATSRETGLAGNTGELFF. DNA of the CDR3: TGTGCCACCAGCAGAGAAACCGGACTAGCGGGGAACACCGGGGAGCTGTTTTTT.

The chain combines TRBV6-6 with TRBJ1-1; 7 nucleotides align to TRBD1. The ends lost 6 bases at V and 0 bases at J; junction bases unmatched: 7. Germline lookup yields CDR1 MNHNY and CDR2 SVGAGI (reference sequence). This CDR3 is 15 amino acids long. The CDR3 sequence is CASRARDRVNTEAFF. The CDR3 DNA reads as TGTGCCAGCAGGGCCCGCGACAGGGTGAACACTGAAGCTTTCTTT.

The chain carries TRBV19 and TRBJ2-5; 8 positions match TRBD2. This CDR3 is built from 16 residues. The trim removed 9 bases at V and 1 base at J, leaving 13 bases unmatched. The V gene's germline CDR1 is LNHDA and CDR2 SQIVND (reference sequence). This CDR3 reads CASLPVAGGRQETQYF. The DNA of the CDR3 is TGTGCCAGCCTTCCCGTCGCGGGGGGACGCCAAGAGACCCAGTACTTC.

This chain connects TRBV5-4 to TRBJ1-2; D may be TRBD1 (5 bases). Germline V gene data show CDR1 as SGHNT and CDR2 as YYREEE (reference sequence). V lost 1 base to trimming and J lost 5 bases, with 18 bases between them. There are 16 residues in the CDR3. The CDR3 DNA reads as TGTGCCAGCAGCTTGTATGGGGCGCGGTCCTTATATGGCTACACCTTC. Translation gives CASSLYGARSLYGYTF.

The chain has TRBV10-3 and TRBJ1-1, with D perhaps TRBD1 (5 bases). This CDR3 spans 14 amino acids. The germline V gene encodes CDR1 ENHRY and CDR2 SYGVKD. V was shortened by 6 bases and J by 1 base, with 12 bases between the two germline ends. CDR3 nucleotide sequence: TGTGCCATCAGCCCCTCGGGGGGGAACACTGAAGCTTTCTTT. Translating gives CAISPSGGNTEAFF.

The genes are TRBV11-2 and TRBJ2-7; D is possibly TRBD2 (5 bases). V was pared by 6 bases and J by 2 bases, with 26 bases between. CDR1 SGHAT and CDR2 FQNNGV come from the germline V gene. CDR3 length equals 18 residues. The CDR3 loop reads CASSTRTGSEWVPYEQYF. DNA of the CDR3: TGTGCCAGCAGTACCCGGACGGGGAGTGAGTGGGTTCCCTACGAGCAGTACTTC.

The V and J genes are TRBV19 and TRBJ1-6, with 7 nucleotides matching TRBD1. CDR1 is LNHDA and CDR2 is SQIVND in the germline V gene (reference sequence). CDR3 length: 13 residues. Germline trimming cut 4 bases from V and 10 bases from J; bases unmatched to any gene: 4. The CDR3: CASSRTGTSPLHF. The CDR3 bases are TGTGCCAGTAGTAGGACAGGTACCTCACCCCTCCACTTT.

The chain carries TRBV25-1 and TRBJ2-2; 10 bases fit TRBD1. CDR1 MGHDK and CDR2 SYGVNS come from the germline V gene. After removal of 6 bases from V and 4 bases from J, the junction contained 5 bases not matched to a gene. This CDR3 is built from 15 residues. DNA of the CDR3: TGTGCCAGCAGGACAGGGGGCGCGGGCACCGGGGAGCTGTTTTTT. Its protein product is CASRTGGAGTGELFF.

The chain has TRBV7-2 and TRBJ2-2; D perhaps matches TRBD1 (5 bases). Trimming cost V 1 base and J 7 bases, with 7 bases left between them. The CDR3 totals 13 residues. CDR1 is SGHTA and CDR2 is FQGNSA in the germline V gene. CDR3 sequence (DNA): TGTGCCAGCAGCTTAGTAAGGGGCGGGGAGCTGTTTTTT. It specifies CASSLVRGGELFF.

V usage is TRBV10-3 and J usage is TRBJ1-6, with 7 bases fitting TRBD1. Germline loops: CDR1 ENHRY, CDR2 SYGVKD. This CDR3 spans 17 amino acids. V lost 0 bases and J lost 1; bases outside the gene matches: 3. In DNA, the CDR3 is TGTGCCATCAGTGAGTCGGCAGGGGGTTCCTATAATTCACCCCTCCACTTT. Translation gives CAISESAGGSYNSPLHF.

This chain connects TRBV20-1 to TRBJ1-1, with a tentative D call TRBD1 (5 bases). V dropped 6 bases and J dropped 1 base, with 6 bases sitting between them. Germline V gene lookup returns CDR1 DFQATT and CDR2 SNEGSKA (reference sequence). This CDR3 is built from 11 residues. DNA of the CDR3: TGCAGTGCCCAGGGGAACACTGAAGCTTTCTTT. Translated: CSAQGNTEAFF.

Of note for this clone: Other DNA sequences in this sample translate to the same CDR3. The chain employs TRBV5-1 and TRBJ2-6; TRBD2 is a possible D gene (6 bases). V was shortened by 4 bases and J by 0 bases, with 14 bases between the two germline ends. This CDR3 has 17 residues. Germline-derived CDR1 and CDR2 are SGHRS and YFSETQ. CDR3 nucleotides: TGCGCCAGCAGCCCCGGGACTGCCCCCTCTGGGGCCAACGTCCTGACTTTC. This encodes CASSPGTAPSGANVLTF.

V gene TRBV9 combines with J gene TRBJ2-1; TRBD1 aligns across 9 bases. The trim removed 0 bases at V and 11 bases at J, leaving 12 bases unmatched. Germline CDR1 and CDR2: SGDLS and YYNGEE. This CDR3 has 16 amino acids. The CDR3 sequence is CASSVGGGQGELQQFF. In nucleotides, the CDR3 is TGTGCCAGCAGCGTAGGGGGGGGACAGGGCGAACTGCAGCAGTTCTTC.

Concerning this clone: One end of the junction does not line up with germline, which may come from a read error. J is TRBJ2-5 and V is TRBV7-9, with TRBD2 identical over 12 bases. The CDR3 runs to 17 residues. Germline CDR1 reads SEHNR; CDR2 reads FQNEAQ (reference sequence). The chain's CDR3 is CSSSLLTSGGMRETQYF. CDR3 bases: TGTTCCAGCAGCTTACTAACTAGCGGGGGGATGCGGGAGACCCAGTACTTC.

The J gene is TRBJ2-2, the V gene TRBV7-6, with 9 bases fitting TRBD1. The trim removed 6 bases at V and 0 bases at J, leaving 2 bases unmatched. The V gene's germline CDR1 is SGHVS and CDR2 FNYEAQ. This CDR3 spans 15 amino acids. The CDR3 loop reads CASRQGATNTGELFF. Written as DNA, the CDR3 is TGTGCCAGCAGACAGGGGGCAACGAACACCGGGGAGCTGTTTTTT.

The J gene is TRBJ1-4, the V gene TRBV5-1; 10 nucleotides match TRBD1. V dropped 4 bases and J dropped 8; count of bases not matched to a gene: 5. This CDR3 has 14 residues. Germline V gene lookup returns CDR1 SGHRS and CDR2 YFSETQ. The CDR3 coding sequence is TGCGCCAGCAGCCAGGGGACAGGGGTCGAAAAACTGTTTTTT. It translates to CASSQGTGVEKLFF.

The rearrangement links TRBV7-9 to TRBJ2-7; the D gene is possibly TRBD1 (5 bases). With 6 bases removed from V and 5 bases from J, the gap between germline ends came to 20 bases. This CDR3 spans 15 amino acids. Germline CDR1 is SEHNR and CDR2 is FQNEAQ (reference sequence). The CDR3 sequence: CASRTVSGVSHEQYF. The DNA of the CDR3 is TGTGCCAGCAGGACAGTGTCAGGAGTTTCCCACGAGCAGTACTTC.

The CDR3 reads CASSDRNEAFF. The DNA for the CDR3 is TGTGCCAGCAGTGACAGAAACGAAGCTTTCTTT. The chain combines TRBV2 with TRBJ1-1, with D unclear. CDR3 length equals 11 residues. CDR1 and CDR2 from the germline V gene are SNHLY and FYNNEI. V was clipped by 3 bases and J by 8 bases, with 7 bases between them.

The chain employs TRBV29-1 and TRBJ2-1, with 9 bases that match TRBD2. V trimming: 7 bases; J trimming: 5 bases; junction bases outside the gene matches: 6. CDR3 length: 13 residues. Germline lookup yields CDR1 SQVTM and CDR2 ANQGSEA. The CDR3 is CSGGRGGDNEQFF. DNA of the CDR3: TGCAGCGGAGGGCGGGGGGGGGACAATGAGCAGTTCTTC.

The V call is TRBV5-1, the J call TRBJ2-6; no reliable D call. Per germline, CDR1 SGHRS and CDR2 YFSETQ. Trimming removed 2 bases from V and 0 bases from J, with 6 bases in between. The CDR3 covers 15 residues. Here the CDR3 DNA reads TGCGCCAGCAGCTTTACAGCCTCTGGGGCCAACGTCCTGACTTTC. Protein: CASSFTASGANVLTF.